The 8 T cell receptor beta chains below all came from one sample that was sequenced in a study of blood T cell repertoires in COVID-19. The repertoire was sequenced with immunoSEQ multiplex PCR; TCRdb's copy has only in-frame clones and lacks some. The table records about 300,000 clones, 88% of them present only once. Sequencing used peripheral blood. The receptors stem from a man between 18 and 35 years old with active or convalescent COVID-19.

This clone was recorded once. The chain recombines TRBV7-9 with TRBJ2-3, with D tentatively TRBD1 (9 bases). Germline V gene sequence: CDR1 SEHNR, CDR2 FQNEAQ (reference sequence). V lost 0 bases and J 1 base, leaving 14 bases between the germline ends. This CDR3 contains 17 residues. CDR3 amino acids: CASSLARGDRGTDTQYF. The CDR3 DNA is TGTGCCAGCAGCTTAGCGCGGGGGGACAGGGGCACAGATACGCAGTATTTT.

This clone was seen a handful of times. The chain is built from TRBV19 and TRBJ1-3; no definite D call. Trimming left V 5 bases short and J 0 bases short, with 8 bases between. The CDR3 sequence is 14 residues long. Germline assignment: CDR1 LNHDA and CDR2 SQIVND (reference sequence). The CDR3 spells CASSESGSGNTIYF. The CDR3 nucleotides are TGTGCCAGTAGTGAGTCTGGCTCTGGAAACACCATATATTTT.

V is TRBV11-2 and J is TRBJ2-2, with TRBD2 as a possible D gene (6 bases). Germline V gives CDR1 SGHAT, CDR2 FQNNGV. The CDR3 contains 15 residues. V dropped 2 bases and J dropped 3 bases, with 10 bases sitting between them. The chain's CDR3 is CASSLFWGDTGELFF. In DNA form, the CDR3 reads TGTGCCAGCAGCTTATTTTGGGGGGACACCGGGGAGCTGTTTTTT.

CDR3 nucleotide sequence: TGTGCCAGCAGCGTCGGGACAGGGAATGGCTACACCTTC. Amino acid sequence: CASSVGTGNGYTF. The genes are TRBV7-6 and TRBJ1-2, with 9 positions matching TRBD1. J gave up 6 bases and V 5 bases, and 4 bases lay outside the gene matches. Germline V gene data show CDR1 as SGHVS and CDR2 as FNYEAQ. The CDR3 contains 13 residues.

V gene TRBV7-9 combines with J gene TRBJ1-3; D not resolved. The CDR3 extends over 14 amino acids. From germline, CDR1 is SEHNR and CDR2 FQNEAQ (reference sequence). The V gene lost 3 bases and the J gene lost 0 bases, with 6 bases spanning the gap. The CDR3, as DNA: TGTGCCAGCAGCTTGTATAGCTCTGGAAACACCATATATTTT. This sequence encodes CASSLYSSGNTIYF.

This chain uses TRBV13 with TRBJ2-1; 7 nucleotides line up with TRBD2. The length of the CDR3 is 15 residues. The germline CDR1 and CDR2 sequences are PRHDT and FYEKMQ (reference sequence). After removal of 0 bases from V and 6 bases from J, the junction contained 5 bases not matched to a gene. Here the CDR3 DNA reads TGTGCCAGCAGCTTAGGCGGCGGGGGATTCAATGAGCAGTTCTTC. It yields the protein CASSLGGGGFNEQFF.

This chain connects TRBV7-6 to TRBJ2-7, with 9 bases aligning to TRBD1. J gave up 3 bases and V 0 bases, and 3 bases lay outside the gene matches. Germline-derived CDR1 and CDR2 are SGHVS and FNYEAQ. The CDR3 runs 15 residues. The CDR3 spells CASSLAATGGYEQYF. Written as DNA, the CDR3 is TGTGCCAGCAGCTTAGCTGCGACAGGGGGCTACGAGCAGTACTTC.

V usage is TRBV9 and J usage is TRBJ2-7, with 7 bases aligning to TRBD1. The CDR3 contains 15 residues. Germline V gives CDR1 SGDLS, CDR2 YYNGEE. V was clipped by 4 bases and J by 1 base; unmatched bases: 8. CDR3 protein: CASSPRGGLSYEQYF. DNA for the CDR3: TGTGCCAGCAGCCCACGAGGGGGCCTTTCCTACGAGCAGTACTTC.